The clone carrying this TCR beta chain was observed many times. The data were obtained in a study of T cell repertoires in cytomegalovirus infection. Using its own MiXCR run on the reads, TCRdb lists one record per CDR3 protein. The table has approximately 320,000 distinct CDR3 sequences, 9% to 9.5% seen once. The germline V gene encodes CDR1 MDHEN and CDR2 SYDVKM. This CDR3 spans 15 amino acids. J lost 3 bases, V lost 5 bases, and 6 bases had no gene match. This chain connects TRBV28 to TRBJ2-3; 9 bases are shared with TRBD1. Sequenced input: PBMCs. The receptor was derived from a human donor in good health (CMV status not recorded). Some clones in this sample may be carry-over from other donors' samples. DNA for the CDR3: TGTGCCAGCAGTATCCCGGGACAGGGAACAGATACGCAGTATTTT. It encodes CASSIPGQGTDTQYF. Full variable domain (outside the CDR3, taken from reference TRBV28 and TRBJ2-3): DVKVTQSSRYLVKRTGEKVFLECVQDMDHENMFWYRQDPGLGLRLIYFSYDVKMKEKGDIPEGYSVSREKKERFSLILESASTNQTSMYLCASSIPGQGTDTQYFGPGTRLTVL.